This T cell receptor beta chain was captured by sequencing in a study of blood T cell repertoires in COVID-19. Study-level background: Samples came from the United States, Italy and Spain, spanning acute and convalescent COVID-19. From T cells, B-cell-depleted T cells, or PBMCs came the material, which was cDNA or gDNA.

V lost 8 bases and J 0 bases, leaving 14 bases between the germline ends. CDR3 length equals 15 residues. Germline V gene data show CDR1 as MNHEY and CDR2 as SVGAGI. Original processing notes: Amplification of reference gene primers was used by the study to estimate nucleated cell counts. Libraries were prepared by immunoSEQ multiplex PCR; TCRdb keeps only in-frame clonotypes and omits some of them. The V and J calls and clone size come from that table; D and trimming were worked out from the DNA. The repertoire holds approximately 250,000 clones, with 84% as singletons. The V gene is TRBV6-5, the J gene TRBJ2-4; the D gene is possibly TRBD1 (6 bases). This TCR derives from a human donor in a cohort sampled during active COVID-19. The sample taken for sequencing was peripheral blood. The CDR3: CASLETGLAKNIQYF. The CDR3 nucleotides are TGTGCCAGCTTAGAGACAGGCCTAGCCAAAAACATTCAGTACTTC.